Sequencing of this TCR beta chain was carried out in a study of CD8 T cells in ankylosing spondylitis. TCRdb redid the calling of the 5' RACE reads with MiXCR, one entry per CDR3 protein. The repertoire holds 200,000 to 250,000 distinct CDR3 sequences, 7.3% seen once, with 14% in the top ten. Per germline, CDR1 LGHNA and CDR2 YSLEER. The ends were cut back, 4 bases at V and 2 bases at J, with 12 bases in the middle. The CDR3 has 15 residues. In its sample, this clonotype was seen a few times. Its cognate antigen is unknown. Findings of the study overall: A motif of eight or nine highly homologous TCR beta variants was seen as apparently characteristic of ankylosing spondylitis blood. Disease-linked clones reportedly concentrated significantly in matched ankylosing spondylitis synovial fluid.

The V and J genes are TRBV4-3 and TRBJ1-5; D possibly corresponds to TRBD1 (6 bases). The sequence was obtained from a male donor with ankylosing spondylitis. The sequenced sample consisted of blood, either unsorted or a sorted T cell fraction (not recorded which). CDR3 sequence (DNA): TGCGCCAGCAGCCCCAGGGCAGGGGGCAATCAGCCCCAGCATTTT. This codes for CASSPRAGGNQPQHF.